A selection of T cell receptor beta chains follows, all from one sample in a study of T cells in Graves' hyperthyroidism and ophthalmopathy. MiXCR, run by TCRdb on the multiplex PCR reads, gives a single entry per CDR3 protein. The repertoire holds hundreds of thousands of distinct CDR3 sequences, with about 45% as singletons. What was sequenced was peripheral blood or thyroid tissue (not recorded which). The receptors here all came from a woman under 30 with Graves' hyperthyroidism. Both conserved end residues are part of each CDR3. Size values are once, few and many counts, or a class for expanded clones, and some rows have none.

TRBJ1-4 | few | TRBV5-1 | CASSHGTGEKLFF
TRBJ1-2 | . | TRBV7-2 | CASSPRSSGGRGGYTF
TRBJ1-1 | . | TRBV10-3 | CAISRRGEAFF
TRBJ1-6 | many | TRBV12-3/TRBV12-4 | CASRQLGSPLHF
TRBJ2-7 | . | TRBV25-1 | CAGTSGSPYEQYF
TRBJ2-5 | many | TRBV29-1 | CSAPALEGKGTQYF
TRBJ2-2 | few | TRBV10-2 | CASRAGTGITGELFF
TRBJ2-7 | . | TRBV7-3 | CASRDRGRIVPYEQYF
TRBJ2-7 | few | TRBV7-2 | CASGHVAYEQYF
TRBJ2-5 | many | TRBV19 | CASSITVEGTQYF
TRBJ1-6 | many | TRBV2 | CATGQGPSPLHF
TRBJ1-3 | many | TRBV10-3 | CATEGVGNTIYF
TRBJ2-7 | . | TRBV2 | CASSGRAEPPYEQYF
TRBJ2-5 | few | TRBV2 | CASRPIEQGETQYF
TRBJ1-2 | many | TRBV7-9 | CASSLSHGYTF
TRBJ2-2 | few | TRBV7-3 | CASSGTSGELFF
TRBJ2-3 | . | TRBV20-1 | CSARDSGTQYF
TRBJ1-2 | . | TRBV7-2 | CASSLTHFDGQNYGYTF
TRBJ2-2 | few | TRBV20-1 | CSAKKARVNTGELFF
TRBJ2-7 | . | TRBV29-1 | CSVRHATSSYEQYF
TRBJ2-5 | . | TRBV29-1 | CSSPPGPETQYF
TRBJ1-1 | many | TRBV7-9 | CASRMVDSTEAFF
TRBJ1-6 | many | TRBV20-1 | CSARDGVKSPLHF
TRBJ1-1 | . | TRBV25-1 | CASSPLAMNTEAFF
TRBJ2-7 | . | TRBV2 | CASSIGTAYEQYF
TRBJ1-5 | many | TRBV15 | CATSRDLGANQPQHF
TRBJ2-7 | . | TRBV25-1 | CAREGGKGSYEQYF
TRBJ1-5 | . | TRBV29-1 | CSVPQGGQPQHF
TRBJ1-5 | . | TRBV7-2 | CASSYRQGGETQHF
TRBJ1-2 | few | TRBV6-1 | CASNLRGPNYGYTF
TRBJ1-1 | many | TRBV10-3 | CAIAGGSENTEAFF
TRBJ2-2 | few | TRBV29-1 | CSVEVVGLAGVNTGELFF
TRBJ2-5 | . | TRBV10-3 | CAISDRGGSETQYF
TRBJ1-5 | many | TRBV2 | CASSEDSQGNQPQHF
TRBJ2-5 | . | TRBV10-2 | CASRSGLAGAETQYF
TRBJ2-2 | . | TRBV10-3 | CASTPEVHGELFF
TRBJ2-2 | few | TRBV7-6 | CASSLAKLAGTNTGELFF
TRBJ2-2 | . | TRBV12-3/TRBV12-4 | CASSGTGSLFF
TRBJ2-5 | . | TRBV2 | CASSRNQETQYF
TRBJ1-2 | . | TRBV2 | CASTPELQPYGYTF
TRBJ1-1 | . | TRBV29-1 | CSVEQGKETEAFF
TRBJ1-4 | many | TRBV15 | CATSRQLNEKLFF
TRBJ2-5 | . | TRBV15 | CATSRGLAGGPPSGGETQYF
TRBJ1-2 | many | TRBV19 | CASRTGQGGYTF
TRBJ1-2 | many | TRBV5-1 | CASSLDRSYGYTF
TRBJ1-5 | . | TRBV2 | CASSLTSGDQPQHF
TRBJ1-2 | few | TRBV19 | CASSTMPGPNYGYTF
TRBJ1-3 | . | TRBV20-1 | CSAGTAYSGNTIYF
TRBJ2-5 | few | TRBV5-1 | CASSEGQSYQETQYF
TRBJ2-2 | . | TRBV24-1 | CATSDPTGGENTGELFF
TRBJ2-7 | . | TRBV20-1 | CSASPPSGPQYF